This TCR beta chain was sequenced in a study of CD4 T cells in relation to SARS-CoV-2 and coronaviruses. General study points: The cross-reactivity analysis covered only spike protein, not other viral proteins.

Sequencing used immunoSEQ multiplex PCR; TCRdb keeps in-frame clones, though not all of them. The table lists 20,000 to 25,000 clones, 74% of them singletons, with around 12% in the top ten. Note on this clone: What it binds is not known.

CDR3 length: 15 residues. Germline-derived CDR1 and CDR2 are KGHSH and LQKENI. The V gene lost 0 bases and the J gene lost 6 bases, with 12 bases spanning the gap. Before the COVID-19 pandemic, during about 2011-2018, CD4+ T cells were taken from unexposed donors. After 10 to 11 days of culture, CD4+ T cells were isolated. The receptor was derived from a human donor in good health. J is TRBJ1-5 and V is TRBV18, with D perhaps TRBD1 (5 bases). The sample consisted of CD4+ T cells from PBMCs, cultured in vitro. This chain's CDR3 is CASSPPEQAGQPQHF. The CDR3 coding sequence is TGTGCCAGCTCACCACCGGAACAGGCCGGTCAGCCCCAGCATTTT. Full variable domain (outside the CDR3, taken from reference TRBV18 and TRBJ1-5): NAGVMQNPRHLVRRRGQEARLRCSPMKGHSHVYWYRQLPEEGLKFMVYLQKENIIDESGMPKERFSAEFPKEGPSILRIQQVVRGDSAAYFCASSPPEQAGQPQHFGDGTRLSIL.